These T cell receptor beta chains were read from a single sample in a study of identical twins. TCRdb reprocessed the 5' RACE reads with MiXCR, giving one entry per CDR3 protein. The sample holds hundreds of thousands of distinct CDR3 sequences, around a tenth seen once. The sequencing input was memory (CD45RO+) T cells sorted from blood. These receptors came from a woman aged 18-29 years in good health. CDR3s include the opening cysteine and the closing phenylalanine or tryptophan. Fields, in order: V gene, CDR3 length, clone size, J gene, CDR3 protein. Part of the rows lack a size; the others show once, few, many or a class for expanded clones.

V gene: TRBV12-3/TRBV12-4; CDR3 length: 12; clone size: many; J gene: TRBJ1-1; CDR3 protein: CASSYLGTEAFF
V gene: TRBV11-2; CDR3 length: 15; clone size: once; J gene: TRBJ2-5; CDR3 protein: CASSLGSRFQETQYF
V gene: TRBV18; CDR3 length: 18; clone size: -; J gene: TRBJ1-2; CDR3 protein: CASSPTGQGNGANYGYTF
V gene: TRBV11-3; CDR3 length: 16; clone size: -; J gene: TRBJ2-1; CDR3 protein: CASSLRVSSSYNEQFF
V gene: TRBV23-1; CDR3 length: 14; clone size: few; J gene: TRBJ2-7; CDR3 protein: CASRDGGVWHEQYF
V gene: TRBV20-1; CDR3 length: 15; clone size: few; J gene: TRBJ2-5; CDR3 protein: CSARDVVAGGTTQYF
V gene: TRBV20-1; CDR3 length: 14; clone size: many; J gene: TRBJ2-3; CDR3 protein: CSARDFLGTDTQYF
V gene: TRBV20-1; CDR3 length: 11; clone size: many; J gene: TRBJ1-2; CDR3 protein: CSAREEVGYTF
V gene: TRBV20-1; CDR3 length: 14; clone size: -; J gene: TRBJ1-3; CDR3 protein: CSAGGLPGGNTIYF
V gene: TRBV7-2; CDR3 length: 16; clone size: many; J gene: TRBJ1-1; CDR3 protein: CASSMNRAGGDTEAFF
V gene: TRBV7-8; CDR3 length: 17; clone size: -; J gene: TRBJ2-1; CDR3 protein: CASSLPYRRSPYNEQFF
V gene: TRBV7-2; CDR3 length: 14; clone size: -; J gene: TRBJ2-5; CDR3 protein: CASSYNRGGETQYF
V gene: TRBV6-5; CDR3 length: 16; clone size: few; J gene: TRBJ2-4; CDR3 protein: CASSYSTGLAKNIQYF
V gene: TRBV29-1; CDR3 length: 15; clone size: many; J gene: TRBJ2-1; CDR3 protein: CSVQGLASSYNEQFF
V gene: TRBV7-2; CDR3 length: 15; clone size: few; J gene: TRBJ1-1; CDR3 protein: CASSLVSGQLTEAFF
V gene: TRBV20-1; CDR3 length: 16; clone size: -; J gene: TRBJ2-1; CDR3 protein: CSARARGVGSYNEQFF
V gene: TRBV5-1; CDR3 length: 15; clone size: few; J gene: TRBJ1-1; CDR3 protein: CASSLDETGGAWAFF
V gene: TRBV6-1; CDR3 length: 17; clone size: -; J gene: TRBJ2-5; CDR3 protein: CASSRDRTGGFQETQYF
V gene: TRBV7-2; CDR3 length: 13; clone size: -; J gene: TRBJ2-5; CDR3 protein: CASSTTGDETQYF
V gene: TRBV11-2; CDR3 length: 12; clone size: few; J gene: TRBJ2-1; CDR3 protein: CASSLNYNEQFF
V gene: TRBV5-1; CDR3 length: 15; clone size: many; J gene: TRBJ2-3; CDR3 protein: CASSRSGNEADTQYF
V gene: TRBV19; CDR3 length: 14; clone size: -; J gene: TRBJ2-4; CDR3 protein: CASSIPGILNIQYF